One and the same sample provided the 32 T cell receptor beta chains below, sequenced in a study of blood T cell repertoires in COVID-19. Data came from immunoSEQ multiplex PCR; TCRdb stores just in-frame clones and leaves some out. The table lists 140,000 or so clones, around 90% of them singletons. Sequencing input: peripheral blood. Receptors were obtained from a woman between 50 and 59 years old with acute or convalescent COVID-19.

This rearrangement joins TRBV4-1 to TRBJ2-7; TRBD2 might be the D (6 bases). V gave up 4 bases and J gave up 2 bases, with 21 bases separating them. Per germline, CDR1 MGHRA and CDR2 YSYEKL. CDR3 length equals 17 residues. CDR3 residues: CASSLLGRDGGAYEQYF. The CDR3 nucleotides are TGCGCCAGCAGCCTCCTTGGCCGGGACGGAGGGGCCTACGAGCAGTACTTC.

The CDR3, as DNA: TGTGCCAGCAGGGGGCCGGGGGTATCCACTGAAGCTTTCTTT. Translated: CASRGPGVSTEAFF. V is TRBV6-5 and J is TRBJ1-1, with D possibly being TRBD1 (5 bases). The germline V gene has CDR1 MNHEY and CDR2 SVGAGI. The CDR3 is 14 amino acids. Trimming removed 6 bases at V and 4 bases at J, with 15 bases between.

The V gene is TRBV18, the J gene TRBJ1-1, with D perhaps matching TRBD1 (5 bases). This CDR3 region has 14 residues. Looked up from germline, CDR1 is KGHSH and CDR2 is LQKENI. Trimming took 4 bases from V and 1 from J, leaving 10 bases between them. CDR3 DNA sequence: TGTGCCAGCTCACTACAGGTCCAGAACACTGAAGCTTTCTTT. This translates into CASSLQVQNTEAFF. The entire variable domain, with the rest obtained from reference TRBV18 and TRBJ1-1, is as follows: NAGVMQNPRHLVRRRGQEARLRCSPMKGHSHVYWYRQLPEEGLKFMVYLQKENIIDESGMPKERFSAEFPKEGPSILRIQQVVRGDSAAYFCASSLQVQNTEAFFGQGTRLTVV.

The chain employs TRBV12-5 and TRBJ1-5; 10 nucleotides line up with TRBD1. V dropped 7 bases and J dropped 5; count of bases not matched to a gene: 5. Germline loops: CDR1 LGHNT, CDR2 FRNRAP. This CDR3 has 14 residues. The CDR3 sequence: CASVRDRGDQPQHF. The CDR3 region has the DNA TGTGCTAGTGTTAGGGACAGGGGCGATCAGCCCCAGCATTTT.

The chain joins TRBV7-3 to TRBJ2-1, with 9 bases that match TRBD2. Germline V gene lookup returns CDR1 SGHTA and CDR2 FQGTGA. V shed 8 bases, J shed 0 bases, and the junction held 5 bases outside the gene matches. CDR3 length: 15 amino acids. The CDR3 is CASGLAPSSYNEQFF. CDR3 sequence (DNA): TGTGCCAGCGGACTAGCGCCAAGCTCCTACAATGAGCAGTTCTTC.

The CDR3 spells CASSFGQDYGYTF. The CDR3 DNA reads TGTGCCAGCAGTTTTGGACAGGACTATGGCTACACCTTC. The genes are TRBV28 and TRBJ1-2, with 7 bases fitting TRBD1. V dropped 3 bases and J dropped 3; count of bases not matched to a gene: 1. The CDR3 runs 13 residues. CDR1 and CDR2 from the germline V gene are MDHEN and SYDVKM.

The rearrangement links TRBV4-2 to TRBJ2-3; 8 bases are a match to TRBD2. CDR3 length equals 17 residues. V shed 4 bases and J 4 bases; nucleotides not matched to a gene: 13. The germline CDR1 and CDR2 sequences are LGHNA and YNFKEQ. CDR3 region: CASSRGIAGNVADTQYF. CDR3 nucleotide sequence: TGTGCCAGCAGCCGAGGGATAGCGGGGAACGTCGCAGATACGCAGTATTTT.

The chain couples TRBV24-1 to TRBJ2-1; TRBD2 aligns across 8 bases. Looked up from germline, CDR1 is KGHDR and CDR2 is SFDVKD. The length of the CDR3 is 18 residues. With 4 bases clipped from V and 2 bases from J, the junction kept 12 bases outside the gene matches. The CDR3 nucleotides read TGTGCCACCAGTGACTCCGTGACCGGGACTAGTCCCTACAATGAGCAGTTCTTC. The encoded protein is CATSDSVTGTSPYNEQFF.

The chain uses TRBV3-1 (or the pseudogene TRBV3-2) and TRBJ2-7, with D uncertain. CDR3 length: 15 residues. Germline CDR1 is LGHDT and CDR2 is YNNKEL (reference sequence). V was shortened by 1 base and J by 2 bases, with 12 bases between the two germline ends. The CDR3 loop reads CASSQGGTLTYEQYF. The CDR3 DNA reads TGTGCCAGCAGCCAAGGCGGAACATTGACCTACGAGCAGTACTTC.

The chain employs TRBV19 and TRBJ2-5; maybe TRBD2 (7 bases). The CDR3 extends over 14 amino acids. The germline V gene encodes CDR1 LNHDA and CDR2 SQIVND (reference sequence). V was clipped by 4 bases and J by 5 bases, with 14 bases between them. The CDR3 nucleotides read TGTGCCAGTAGTACCGGGGGGCCCGGGGAGACCCAGTACTTC. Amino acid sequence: CASSTGGPGETQYF.

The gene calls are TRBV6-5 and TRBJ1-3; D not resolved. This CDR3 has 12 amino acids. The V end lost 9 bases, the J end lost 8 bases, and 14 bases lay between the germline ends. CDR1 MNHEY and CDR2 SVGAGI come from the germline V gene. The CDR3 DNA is TGTGCCAGGAAGGCGAACCGGGACACCATATATTTT. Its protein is CARKANRDTIYF.

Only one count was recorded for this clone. In nucleotides, the CDR3 is TGTGCCAGCAGCTTTAGCGGGGGGGGGAAAGAGACCCAGTACTTC. This codes for CASSFSGGGKETQYF. The V and J genes are TRBV7-2 and TRBJ2-5; 11 nucleotides align to TRBD2. The CDR3 is made up of 15 amino acids. Germline V lookup: CDR1 SGHTA, CDR2 FQGNSA. With 3 bases clipped from V and 3 bases from J, the junction kept 3 bases outside the gene matches.

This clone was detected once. The chain's CDR3 is CASSLQSEGYGYTF. CDR3 bases: TGCGCCAGCAGCTTGCAGTCGGAGGGCTATGGCTACACCTTC. V is TRBV5-1 and J is TRBJ1-2; D gene unclear. This CDR3 contains 14 residues. Germline loops: CDR1 SGHRS, CDR2 YFSETQ. Trimming removed 1 base at V and 4 bases at J, with 11 bases between.

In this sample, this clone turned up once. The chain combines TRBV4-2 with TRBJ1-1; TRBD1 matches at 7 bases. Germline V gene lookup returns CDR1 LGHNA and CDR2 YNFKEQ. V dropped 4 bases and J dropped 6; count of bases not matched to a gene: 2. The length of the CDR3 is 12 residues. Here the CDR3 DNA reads TGTGCCAGCAGCCCTGACAGGGCTGAAGCTTTCTTT. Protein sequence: CASSPDRAEAFF.

This CDR3 is CASSYPGTQYNSPLHF. DNA of the CDR3: TGTGCCAGCAGCTACCCCGGGACACAATATAATTCACCCCTCCACTTT. The gene calls are TRBV7-9 and TRBJ1-6; a possible D gene is TRBD1 (6 bases). Germline lookup yields CDR1 SEHNR and CDR2 FQNEAQ (reference sequence). V lost 4 bases and J lost 4, with 14 bases in between. The length of the CDR3 is 16 residues. The whole variable domain, remainder taken from reference TRBV7-9 and TRBJ1-6, is DTGVSQNPRHKITKRGQNVTFRCDPISEHNRLYWYRQTLGQGPEFLTYFQNEAQLEKSRLLSDRFSAERPKGSFSTLEIQRTEQGDSAMYLCASSYPGTQYNSPLHFGNGTRLTVT.

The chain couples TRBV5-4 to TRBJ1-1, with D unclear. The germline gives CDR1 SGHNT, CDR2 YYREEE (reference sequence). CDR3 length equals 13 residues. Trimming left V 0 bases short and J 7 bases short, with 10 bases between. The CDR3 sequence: CASSLDGHLEAFF. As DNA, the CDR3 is TGTGCCAGCAGCTTGGATGGGCACCTTGAAGCTTTCTTT.

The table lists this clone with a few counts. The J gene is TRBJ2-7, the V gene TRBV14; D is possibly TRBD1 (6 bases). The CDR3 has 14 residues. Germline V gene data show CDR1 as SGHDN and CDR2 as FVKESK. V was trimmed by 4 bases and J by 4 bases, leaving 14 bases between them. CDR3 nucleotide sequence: TGTGCCAGCAGCCCTACAGGGCTTGGGTACGAGCAGTACTTC. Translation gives CASSPTGLGYEQYF.

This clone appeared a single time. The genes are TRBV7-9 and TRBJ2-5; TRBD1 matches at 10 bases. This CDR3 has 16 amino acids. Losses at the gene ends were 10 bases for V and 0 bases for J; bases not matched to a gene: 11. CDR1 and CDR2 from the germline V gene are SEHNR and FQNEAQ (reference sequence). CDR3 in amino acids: CATAKKDRGYQETQYF. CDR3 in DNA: TGTGCCACTGCTAAAAAGGACAGGGGGTACCAAGAGACCCAGTACTTC.

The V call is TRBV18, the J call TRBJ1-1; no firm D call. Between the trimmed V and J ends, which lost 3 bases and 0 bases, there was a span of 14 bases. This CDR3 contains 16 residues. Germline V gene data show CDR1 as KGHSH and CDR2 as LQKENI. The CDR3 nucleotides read TGTGCCAGCTCACCGGCGGGGAGTAGGATGAACACTGAAGCTTTCTTT. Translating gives CASSPAGSRMNTEAFF.

The CDR3 bases are TGTGCCACCAGCAGATTCGGGATGACTATCAACATTCAGTACTTC. This codes for CATSRFGMTINIQYF. V is TRBV15 and J is TRBJ2-4; TRBD2 is a possible D gene (5 bases). Germline-derived CDR1 and CDR2 are LNHNV and YYDKDF (reference sequence). The V end lost 2 bases, the J end lost 7 bases, and 15 bases lay between the germline ends. This CDR3 comprises 15 residues.

The CDR3 DNA reads TGCAGCGTTCACCGGGACAGCTACAATGAGCAGTTCTTC. Its protein is CSVHRDSYNEQFF. This chain uses TRBV29-1 with TRBJ2-1; 7 positions agree with TRBD1. The junction had 4 bases not matched to a gene; V was cut back by 5 bases and J by 3 bases. Germline assignment: CDR1 SQVTM and CDR2 ANQGSEA. CDR3 length equals 13 residues.

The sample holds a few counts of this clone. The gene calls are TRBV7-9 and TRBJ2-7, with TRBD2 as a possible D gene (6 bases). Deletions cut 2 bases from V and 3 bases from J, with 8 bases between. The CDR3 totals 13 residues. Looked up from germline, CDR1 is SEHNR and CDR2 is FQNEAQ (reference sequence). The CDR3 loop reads CASSLIGSYEQYF. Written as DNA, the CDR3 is TGTGCCAGCAGCTTAATCGGGAGCTACGAGCAGTACTTC.

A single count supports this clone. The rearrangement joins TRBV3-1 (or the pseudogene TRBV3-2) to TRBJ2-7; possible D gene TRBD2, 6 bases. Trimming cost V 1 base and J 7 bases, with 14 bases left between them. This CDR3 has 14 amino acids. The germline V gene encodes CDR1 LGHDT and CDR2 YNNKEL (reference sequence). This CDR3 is CASSQGVGAGEQYF. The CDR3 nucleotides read TGTGCCAGCAGCCAAGGGGTAGGGGCGGGGGAGCAGTACTTC.

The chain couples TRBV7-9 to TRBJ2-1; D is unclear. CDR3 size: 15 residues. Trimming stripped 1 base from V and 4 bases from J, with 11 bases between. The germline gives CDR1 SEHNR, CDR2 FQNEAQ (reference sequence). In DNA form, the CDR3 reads TGTGCCAGCAGCTTAGGTGTGGCAGATTACAATGAGCAGTTCTTC. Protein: CASSLGVADYNEQFF.

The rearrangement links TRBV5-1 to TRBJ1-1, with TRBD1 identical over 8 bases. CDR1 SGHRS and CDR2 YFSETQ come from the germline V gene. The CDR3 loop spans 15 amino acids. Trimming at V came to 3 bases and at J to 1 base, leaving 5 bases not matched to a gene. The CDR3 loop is CASSSTGTGNTEAFF. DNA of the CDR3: TGCGCCAGCAGCTCAACCGGGACAGGGAACACTGAAGCTTTCTTT.

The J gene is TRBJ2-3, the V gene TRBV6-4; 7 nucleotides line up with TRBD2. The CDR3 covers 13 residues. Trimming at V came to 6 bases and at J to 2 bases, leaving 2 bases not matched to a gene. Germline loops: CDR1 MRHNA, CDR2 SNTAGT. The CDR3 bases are TGTGCCAGCAGCCGGGGGGACACAGATACGCAGTATTTT. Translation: CASSRGDTDTQYF.

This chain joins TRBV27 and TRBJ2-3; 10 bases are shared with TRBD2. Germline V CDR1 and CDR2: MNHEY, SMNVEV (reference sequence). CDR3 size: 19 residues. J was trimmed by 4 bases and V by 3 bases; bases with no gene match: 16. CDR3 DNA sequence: TGTGCCAGCAGTTTTCTCTATACGACTAGCGGGCATACGGCAGATACGCAGTATTTT. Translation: CASSFLYTTSGHTADTQYF.

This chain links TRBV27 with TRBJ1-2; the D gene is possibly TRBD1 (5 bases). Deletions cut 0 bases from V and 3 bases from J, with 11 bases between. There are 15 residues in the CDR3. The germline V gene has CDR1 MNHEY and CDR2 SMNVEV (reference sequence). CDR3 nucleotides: TGTGCCAGCAGTTTATCCAGGGCGGCCTACTATGGCTACACCTTC. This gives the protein CASSLSRAAYYGYTF.

In nucleotides, the CDR3 is TGCGCCAGCAGCTTGGCCGCCACCCCAGGGAAAGAAGCTTTCTTT. It yields the protein CASSLAATPGKEAFF. V and J are TRBV5-1 and TRBJ1-1; D possibly corresponds to TRBD1 (5 bases). V was cut by 0 bases and J by 8 bases, with 17 bases left in between. The CDR3 is 15 amino acids. Germline V gives CDR1 SGHRS, CDR2 YFSETQ.

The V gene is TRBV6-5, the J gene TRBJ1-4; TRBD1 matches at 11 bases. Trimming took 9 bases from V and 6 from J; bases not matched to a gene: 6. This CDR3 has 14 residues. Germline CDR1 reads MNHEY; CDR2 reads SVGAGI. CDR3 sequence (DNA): TGTGCCAGTCGATGGACAGGGGGCGATGAAAAACTGTTTTTT. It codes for CASRWTGGDEKLFF.

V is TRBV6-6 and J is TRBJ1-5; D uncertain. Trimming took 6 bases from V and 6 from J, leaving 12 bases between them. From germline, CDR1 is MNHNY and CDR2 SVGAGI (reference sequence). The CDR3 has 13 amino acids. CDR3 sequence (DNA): TGTGCCAGCAGGTGGACCGAGGGTCAGCCCCAGCATTTT. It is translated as CASRWTEGQPQHF.

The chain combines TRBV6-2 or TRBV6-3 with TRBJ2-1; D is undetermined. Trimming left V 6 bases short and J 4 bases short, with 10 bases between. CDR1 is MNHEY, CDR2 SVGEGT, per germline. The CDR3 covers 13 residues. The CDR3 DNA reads TGTGCCAGCAGCCTGACACCGTACAATGAGCAGTTCTTC. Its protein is CASSLTPYNEQFF.